This T cell receptor (beta chain) was observed in a study of blood T cell repertoires in COVID-19. Germline CDR1 is SNHLY and CDR2 is FYNNEI. This CDR3 has 14 residues. The V end was cut by 4 bases, the J end by 0 bases, with 9 bases between. Source study methods: The assay estimated nucleated cells by amplifying reference gene primers. TCRdb's table, derived via immunoSEQ multiplex PCR, lists solely in-frame clones and lacks some. The DNA was the basis for D and trimming; V, J and clone size are from that table. The sample records hundreds of thousands of clones, 83% being singletons. Enrolled through a virtual design, the participants were between 18 and 89 years of age and came from about two dozen US areas. Clinical history as reported by participants underpinned cohort assignment.

The specimen was PBMCs or T cells enriched from blood (not recorded which). The receptor's source is a woman in her 50s who had been exposed to COVID-19. The chain has TRBV2 and TRBJ1-2; D uncertain. The CDR3 DNA reads as TGTGCCAGCAGTGGTGGCATTGCTAACTATGGCTACACCTTC. Translation gives CASSGGIANYGYTF.